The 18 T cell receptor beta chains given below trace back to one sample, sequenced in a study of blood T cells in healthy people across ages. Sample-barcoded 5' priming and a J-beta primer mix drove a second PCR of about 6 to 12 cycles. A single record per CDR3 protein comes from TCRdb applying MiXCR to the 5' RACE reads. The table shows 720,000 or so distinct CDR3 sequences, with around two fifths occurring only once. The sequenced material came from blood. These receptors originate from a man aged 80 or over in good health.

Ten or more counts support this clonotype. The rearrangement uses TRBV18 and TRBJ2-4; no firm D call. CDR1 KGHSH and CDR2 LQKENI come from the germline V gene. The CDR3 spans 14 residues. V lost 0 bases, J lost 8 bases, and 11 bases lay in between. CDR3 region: CASSPPASIYIQYF. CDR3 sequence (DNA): TGTGCCAGCTCACCACCGGCTAGTATCTACATTCAGTACTTC.

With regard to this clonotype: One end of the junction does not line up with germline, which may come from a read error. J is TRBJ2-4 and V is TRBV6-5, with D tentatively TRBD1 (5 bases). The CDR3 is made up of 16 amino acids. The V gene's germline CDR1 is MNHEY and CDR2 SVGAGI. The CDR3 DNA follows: TGTGCCGGCAGCCCCCCTCTCGGACAAGGCAAAAACATTCAGTACTTC. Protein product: CAGSPPLGQGKNIQYF.

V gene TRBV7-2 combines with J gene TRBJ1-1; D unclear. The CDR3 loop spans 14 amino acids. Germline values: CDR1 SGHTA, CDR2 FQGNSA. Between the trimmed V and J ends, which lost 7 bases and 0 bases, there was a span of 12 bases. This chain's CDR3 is CASITAPVNTEAFF. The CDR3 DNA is TGTGCCAGCATCACAGCTCCTGTGAACACTGAAGCTTTCTTT.

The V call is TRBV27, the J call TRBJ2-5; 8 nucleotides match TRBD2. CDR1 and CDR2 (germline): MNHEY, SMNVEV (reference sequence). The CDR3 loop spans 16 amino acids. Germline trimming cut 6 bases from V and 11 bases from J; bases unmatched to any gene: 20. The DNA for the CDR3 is TGTGCCAGCAGACAGTACGAGGAGCGGGGGAACAATGAGCAGTACTTC. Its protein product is CASRQYEERGNNEQYF.

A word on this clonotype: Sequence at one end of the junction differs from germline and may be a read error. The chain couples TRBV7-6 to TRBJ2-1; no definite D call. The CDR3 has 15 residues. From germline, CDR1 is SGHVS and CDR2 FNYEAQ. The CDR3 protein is CACSLPGPLDNEQFF. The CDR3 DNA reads TGTGCCTGCAGCTTACCGGGTCCCCTTGACAATGAGCAGTTCTTC.

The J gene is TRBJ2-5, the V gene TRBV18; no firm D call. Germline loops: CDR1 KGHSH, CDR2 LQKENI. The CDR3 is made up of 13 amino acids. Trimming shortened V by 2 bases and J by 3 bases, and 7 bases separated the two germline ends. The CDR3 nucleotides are TGTGCCAGCTCACCAGTTCAGGAAGAGACCCAGTACTTC. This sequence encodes CASSPVQEETQYF.

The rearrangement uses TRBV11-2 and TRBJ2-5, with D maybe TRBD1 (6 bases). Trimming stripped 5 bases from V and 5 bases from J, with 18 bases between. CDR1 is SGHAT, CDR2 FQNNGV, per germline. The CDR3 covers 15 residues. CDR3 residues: CASSRPQTQGETQYF. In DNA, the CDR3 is TGTGCCAGCAGCCGCCCCCAGACTCAGGGGGAGACCCAGTACTTC.

As DNA, the CDR3 is TGTGCCAGCAGCGAAGTTTCGACAGGTAATGGCTACACCTTC. Its translation: CASSEVSTGNGYTF. This chain uses TRBV9 with TRBJ1-2; D is perhaps TRBD1 (6 bases). This CDR3 is 14 amino acids long. The V and J ends lost 3 bases and 6 bases respectively, with 15 bases between them. The germline gives CDR1 SGDLS, CDR2 YYNGEE.

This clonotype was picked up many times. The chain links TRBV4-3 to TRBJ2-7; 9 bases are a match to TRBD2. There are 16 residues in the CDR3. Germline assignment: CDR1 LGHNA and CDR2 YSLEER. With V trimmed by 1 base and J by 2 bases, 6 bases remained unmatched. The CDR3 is CASSQASSGVPYEQYF. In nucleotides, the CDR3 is TGCGCCAGCAGCCAAGCTTCTAGCGGGGTGCCCTACGAGCAGTACTTC.

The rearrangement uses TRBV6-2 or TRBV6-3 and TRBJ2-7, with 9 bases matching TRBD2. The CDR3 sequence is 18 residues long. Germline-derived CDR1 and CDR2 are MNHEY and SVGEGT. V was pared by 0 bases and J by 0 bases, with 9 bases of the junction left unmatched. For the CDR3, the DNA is TGTGCCAGCAGTTACTCACCAAGGACTAGCGCACTCTCCTACGAGCAGTACTTC. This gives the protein CASSYSPRTSALSYEQYF.

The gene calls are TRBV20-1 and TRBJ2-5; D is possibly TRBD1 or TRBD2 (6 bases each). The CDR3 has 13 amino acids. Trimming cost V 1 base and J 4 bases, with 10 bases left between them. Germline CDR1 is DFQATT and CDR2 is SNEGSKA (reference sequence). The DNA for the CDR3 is TGCAGTGCTAGAGCGGGGGCGGGAGAGACCCAGTACTTC. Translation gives CSARAGAGETQYF.

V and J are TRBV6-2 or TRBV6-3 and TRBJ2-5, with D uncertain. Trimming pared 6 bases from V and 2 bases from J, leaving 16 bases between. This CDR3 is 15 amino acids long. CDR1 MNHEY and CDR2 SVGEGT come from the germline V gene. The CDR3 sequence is CASRAQTTRQETQYF. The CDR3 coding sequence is TGTGCCAGCAGAGCCCAGACCACTCGACAAGAGACCCAGTACTTC.

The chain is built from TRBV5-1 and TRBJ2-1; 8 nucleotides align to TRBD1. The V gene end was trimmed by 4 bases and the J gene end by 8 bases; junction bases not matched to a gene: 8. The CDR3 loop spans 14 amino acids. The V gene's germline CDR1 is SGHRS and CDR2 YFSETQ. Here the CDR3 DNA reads TGCGCCAGCAGCCCGGAGACAGGGGCTGATGAGCAGTTCTTC. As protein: CASSPETGADEQFF.

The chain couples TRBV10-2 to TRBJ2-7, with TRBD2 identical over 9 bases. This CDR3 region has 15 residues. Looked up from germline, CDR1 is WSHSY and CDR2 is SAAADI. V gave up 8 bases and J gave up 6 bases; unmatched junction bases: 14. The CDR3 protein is CASYEDIAGAGEQYF. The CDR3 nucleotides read TGCGCCAGCTACGAGGATATAGCGGGAGCGGGCGAGCAGTACTTC.

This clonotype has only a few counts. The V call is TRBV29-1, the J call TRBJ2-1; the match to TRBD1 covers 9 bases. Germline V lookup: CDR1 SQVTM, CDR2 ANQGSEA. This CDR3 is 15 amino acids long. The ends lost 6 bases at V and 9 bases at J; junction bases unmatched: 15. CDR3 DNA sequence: TGCAGCGTCCAAGGTGGACAGGGGTTCTTAGGTGAGCAGTTCTTC. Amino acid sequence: CSVQGGQGFLGEQFF.

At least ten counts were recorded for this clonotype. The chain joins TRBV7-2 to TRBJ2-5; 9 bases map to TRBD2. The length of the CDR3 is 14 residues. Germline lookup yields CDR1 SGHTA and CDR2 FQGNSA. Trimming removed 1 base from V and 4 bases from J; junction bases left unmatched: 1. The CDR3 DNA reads TGTGCCAGCAGCTTAGGACTAGCGGCAGAGACCCAGTACTTC. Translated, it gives CASSLGLAAETQYF.

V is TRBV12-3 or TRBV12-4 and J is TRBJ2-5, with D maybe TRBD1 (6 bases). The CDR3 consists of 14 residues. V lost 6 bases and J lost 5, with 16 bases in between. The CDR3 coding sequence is TGTGCCAGCAGCCAGAGGGGGAAGACTGAGACCCAGTACTTC. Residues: CASSQRGKTETQYF.

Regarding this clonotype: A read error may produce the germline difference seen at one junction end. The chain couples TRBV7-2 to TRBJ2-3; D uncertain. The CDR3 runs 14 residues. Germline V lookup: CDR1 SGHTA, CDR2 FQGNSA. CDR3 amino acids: CASSLAHRADTRYF. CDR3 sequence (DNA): TGTGCCAGCAGCTTAGCGCACCGAGCAGATACGCGGTATTTT. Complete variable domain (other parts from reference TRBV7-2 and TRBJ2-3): GAGVSQSPSNKVTEKGKDVELRCDPISGHTALYWYRQSLGQGLEFLIYFQGNSAPDKSGLPSDRFSAERTGGSVSTLTIQRTQQEDSAVYLCASSLAHRADTRYFGPGTRLTVL.